Below are 18 T cell receptor beta chains sequenced from a single sample in a study of blood T cell repertoires in COVID-19. Some clones are missing from TCRdb's copy, which holds only in-frame ones; the method was immunoSEQ multiplex PCR. The sample lists roughly 120,000 clones, 70% to 85% occurring once. Specimen: peripheral blood. Receptor source: a man in his fifties or sixties with acute or convalescent COVID-19.

V gene TRBV4-1 combines with J gene TRBJ1-5; no firm D call. The CDR3 sequence is 16 residues long. Germline V gene data show CDR1 as MGHRA and CDR2 as YSYEKL. With 0 bases removed from V and 2 bases from J, the gap between germline ends came to 11 bases. The CDR3 loop is CASSQEPEVGNQPQHF. CDR3 in DNA: TGCGCCAGCAGCCAAGAGCCGGAGGTAGGCAATCAGCCCCAGCATTTT.

This clone was observed a few times. V gene TRBV4-1 combines with J gene TRBJ1-1; TRBD1 is a possible D gene (5 bases). Germline assignment: CDR1 MGHRA and CDR2 YSYEKL. The CDR3 consists of 13 residues. V was cut by 4 bases and J by 0 bases, with 6 bases left in between. In DNA, the CDR3 is TGCGCCAGCAGCCCACAGGTGAACACTGAAGCTTTCTTT. This sequence encodes CASSPQVNTEAFF.

V usage is TRBV5-5 and J usage is TRBJ1-2; 7 nucleotides agree with TRBD1. This CDR3 has 13 residues. The junction had 5 bases not matched to a gene; V was cut back by 5 bases and J by 4 bases. The germline CDR1 and CDR2 sequences are SGHKS and YYEKEE (reference sequence). The CDR3 DNA reads TGTGCCAGCAGTGCGGACAGGCCCTATGGCTACACCTTC. Protein: CASSADRPYGYTF. Full variable domain (remainder filled in from reference TRBV5-5 and TRBJ1-2): DAGVTQSPTHLIKTRGQQVTLRCSPISGHKSVSWYQQVLGQGPQFIFQYYEKEERGRGNFPDRFSARQFPNYSSELNVNALLLGDSALYLCASSADRPYGYTFGSGTRLTVV.

V is TRBV28 and J is TRBJ1-6; TRBD1 aligns across 11 bases. Germline CDR1 MDHEN, CDR2 SYDVKM. The CDR3 covers 14 residues. Trimming took 8 bases from V and 10 from J; bases not matched to a gene: 7. CDR3 loop: CASCRDRGISPLHF. CDR3 nucleotide sequence: TGTGCCAGCTGCCGGGACAGGGGGATCTCACCCCTCCACTTT.

The V gene is TRBV5-5, the J gene TRBJ1-4; a weak D match, TRBD1 (5 bases). The CDR3 runs 15 residues. Germline V CDR1 and CDR2: SGHKS, YYEKEE (reference sequence). Trimming removed 0 bases from V and 6 bases from J, with 12 bases in between. CDR3 coding DNA: TGTGCCAGCAGCTTGGATGGCAGGGCTGATGAAAAACTGTTTTTT. Translating gives CASSLDGRADEKLFF.

The chain has TRBV7-9 and TRBJ1-2; D may be TRBD1 (6 bases). The V gene's germline CDR1 is SEHNR and CDR2 FQNEAQ (reference sequence). V was pared by 2 bases and J by 4 bases, with 8 bases between. There are 13 residues in the CDR3. As DNA, the CDR3 is TGTGCCAGCAGCTTACAGGGGAGCTATGGCTACACCTTC. This sequence encodes CASSLQGSYGYTF. Based on the CDR3 plus reference TRBV7-9 and TRBJ1-2, the full variable domain is DTGVSQNPRHKITKRGQNVTFRCDPISEHNRLYWYRQTLGQGPEFLTYFQNEAQLEKSRLLSDRFSAERPKGSFSTLEIQRTEQGDSAMYLCASSLQGSYGYTFGSGTRLTVV.

The table lists this clone with a few counts. This rearrangement joins TRBV14 to TRBJ2-3; D unclear. V was cut by 4 bases and J by 9 bases, with 11 bases left in between. Germline V gene data show CDR1 as SGHDN and CDR2 as FVKESK. CDR3 length: 12 residues. As DNA, the CDR3 is TGTGCCAGCAGCCCAGCCACGACAACGCAGTATTTT. Encoded protein: CASSPATTTQYF. The full variable domain, in which reference TRBV14 and TRBJ2-3 provide the parts outside the CDR3, is EAGVTQFPSHSVIEKGQTVTLRCDPISGHDNLYWYRRVMGKEIKFLLHFVKESKQDESGMPNNRFLAERTGGTYSTLKVQPAELEDSGVYFCASSPATTTQYFGPGTRLTVL.

Of note for this clone: The junction differs from germline at one of its ends, possibly a read error. This sequence joins TRBV5-8 and TRBJ1-2; D gene unclear. Germline V gene lookup returns CDR1 SGHTS and CDR2 YDEGEE. The CDR3 runs 11 residues. CDR3 in DNA: TGCGCCAGCAGCCCGCGGTATGGCTACACCTTC. It codes for CASSPRYGYTF.

The CDR3, as DNA: TGTGCCAGCAGCCAGTCCCGGGACTCTTGGGCTTTCTTT. Its protein is CASSQSRDSWAFF. The chain employs TRBV3-1 (or the pseudogene TRBV3-2) and TRBJ1-1; a possible D gene is TRBD1 (5 bases). Germline CDR1 is LGHDT and CDR2 is YNNKEL (reference sequence). Trimming took off 3 bases at V and 11 bases at J, with 16 bases between the two ends. This CDR3 contains 13 residues.

This clone was seen only a few times. The chain carries TRBV12-3 or TRBV12-4 and TRBJ1-5; no definite D call. This CDR3 contains 13 residues. Trimming stripped 2 bases from V and 5 bases from J, with 7 bases between. The CDR3 sequence is CASSLRRDQPQHF. Here the CDR3 DNA reads TGTGCCAGCAGTTTACGGAGGGATCAGCCCCAGCATTTT.

This chain connects TRBV9 to TRBJ2-7; 8 nucleotides align to TRBD2. Germline V CDR1 and CDR2: SGDLS, YYNGEE. The junction had 4 bases not matched to a gene; V was cut back by 1 base and J by 4 bases. This CDR3 has 14 residues. The CDR3 loop reads CASSVNGRAYEQYF. CDR3 DNA sequence: TGTGCCAGCAGCGTAAACGGGAGGGCGTACGAGCAGTACTTC.

CDR3 in amino acids: CASSLGLQGARGQPQHF. In DNA form, the CDR3 reads TGTGCCAGCAGCTTAGGCTTGCAGGGAGCCAGGGGACAGCCCCAGCATTTT. V usage is TRBV7-9 and J usage is TRBJ1-5; maybe TRBD1 (6 bases). Trimming cost V 1 base and J 7 bases, with 20 bases left between them. Germline V gives CDR1 SEHNR, CDR2 FQNEAQ (reference sequence). This CDR3 is 17 amino acids long. The full variable domain, in which reference TRBV7-9 and TRBJ1-5 provide the parts outside the CDR3, is DTGVSQNPRHKITKRGQNVTFRCDPISEHNRLYWYRQTLGQGPEFLTYFQNEAQLEKSRLLSDRFSAERPKGSFSTLEIQRTEQGDSAMYLCASSLGLQGARGQPQHFGDGTRLSIL.

This chain links TRBV19 with TRBJ1-5; D is unresolved. Germline V gives CDR1 LNHDA, CDR2 SQIVND (reference sequence). The CDR3 loop spans 16 amino acids. Trimming took 6 bases from V and 0 from J, leaving 15 bases between them. CDR3 nucleotide sequence: TGTGCCAGTAGAAGGAGCCGGGGAAATAGCAATCAGCCCCAGCATTTT. It translates to CASRRSRGNSNQPQHF. Full variable domain (remainder filled in from reference TRBV19 and TRBJ1-5): DGGITQSPKYLFRKEGQNVTLSCEQNLNHDAMYWYRQDPGQGLRLIYYSQIVNDFQKGDIAEGYSVSREKKESFPLTVTSAQKNPTAFYLCASRRSRGNSNQPQHFGDGTRLSIL.

The rearrangement links TRBV24-1 to TRBJ2-7; 7 positions agree with TRBD2. Germline CDR1 is KGHDR and CDR2 is SFDVKD. CDR3 length: 17 residues. V dropped 2 bases and J dropped 0; count of bases not matched to a gene: 9. The CDR3, as DNA: TGTGCCACCAGTGATTCGGTAGCGGGTCCTCCCTCCTACGAGCAGTACTTC. This encodes CATSDSVAGPPSYEQYF.

V is TRBV19 and J is TRBJ2-1, with 8 positions matching TRBD1. The V segment lost 2 bases and the J segment 2 bases; nucleotides outside the gene matches: 5. Looked up from germline, CDR1 is LNHDA and CDR2 is SQIVND (reference sequence). The CDR3 sequence is 16 residues long. CDR3 amino acids: CASSITGQGPYNEQFF. The DNA of the CDR3 is TGTGCCAGTAGTATAACTGGACAGGGCCCCTACAATGAGCAGTTCTTC.

The J gene is TRBJ2-7, the V gene TRBV27; 8 bases map to TRBD1. Germline V CDR1 and CDR2: MNHEY, SMNVEV (reference sequence). Trimming took 3 bases from V and 2 from J; bases not matched to a gene: 9. The CDR3 spans 16 residues. The CDR3 loop is CASSFLGTTGAYEQYF. The CDR3 coding sequence is TGTGCCAGCAGTTTCCTAGGGACGACAGGGGCCTACGAGCAGTACTTC.

This chain links TRBV7-6 with TRBJ1-2, with 9 bases aligning to TRBD1. V shed 3 bases, J shed 8 bases, and the junction held 10 bases outside the gene matches. CDR1 and CDR2 (germline): SGHVS, FNYEAQ. This CDR3 region has 15 residues. The CDR3, as DNA: TGTGCCAGCAGCTTTCATGCGGGACAGGGACAAGGCTACACCTTC. Translated: CASSFHAGQGQGYTF.

For the CDR3, the DNA is TGTGCCAGCAGTTTATCCCAGGGGGGAAGTGAGCAGTTCTTC. Translated, it gives CASSLSQGGSEQFF. The chain carries TRBV28 and TRBJ2-1; TRBD1 might be the D (7 bases). The CDR3 totals 14 residues. Germline-derived CDR1 and CDR2 are MDHEN and SYDVKM. The V and J ends lost 1 base and 9 bases respectively, with 13 bases between them. Supplemented by reference TRBV28 and TRBJ2-1, the full variable domain reads DVKVTQSSRYLVKRTGEKVFLECVQDMDHENMFWYRQDPGLGLRLIYFSYDVKMKEKGDIPEGYSVSREKKERFSLILESASTNQTSMYLCASSLSQGGSEQFFGPGTRLTVL.